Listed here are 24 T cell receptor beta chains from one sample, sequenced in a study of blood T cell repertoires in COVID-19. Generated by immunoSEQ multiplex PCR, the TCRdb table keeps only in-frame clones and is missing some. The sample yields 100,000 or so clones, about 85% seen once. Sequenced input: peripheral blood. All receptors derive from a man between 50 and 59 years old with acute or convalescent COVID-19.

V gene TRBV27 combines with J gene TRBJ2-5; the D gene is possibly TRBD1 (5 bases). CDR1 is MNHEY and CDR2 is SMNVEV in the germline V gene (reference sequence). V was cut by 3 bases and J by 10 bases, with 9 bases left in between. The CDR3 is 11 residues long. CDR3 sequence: CASSFSGIQYF. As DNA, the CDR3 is TGTGCCAGCAGTTTTTCAGGGATCCAGTACTTC.

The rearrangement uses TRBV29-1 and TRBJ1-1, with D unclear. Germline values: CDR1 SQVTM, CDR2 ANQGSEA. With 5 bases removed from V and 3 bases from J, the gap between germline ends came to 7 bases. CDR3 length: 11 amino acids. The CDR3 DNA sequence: TGCAGCGTTCCGTTGTACACTGAAGCTTTCTTT. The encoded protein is CSVPLYTEAFF. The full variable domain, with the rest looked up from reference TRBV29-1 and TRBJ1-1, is SAVISQKPSRDICQRGTSLTIQCQVDSQVTMMFWYRQQPGQSLTLIATANQGSEATYESGFVIDKFPISRPNLTFSTLTVSNMSPEDSSIYLCSVPLYTEAFFGQGTRLTVV.

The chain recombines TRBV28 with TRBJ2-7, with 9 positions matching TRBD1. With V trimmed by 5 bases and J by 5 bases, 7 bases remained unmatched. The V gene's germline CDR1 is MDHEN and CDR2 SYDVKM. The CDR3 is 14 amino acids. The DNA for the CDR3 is TGTGCCAGCAGTAGCCGGGACAGGGTAAACGAGCAGTACTTC. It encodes CASSSRDRVNEQYF. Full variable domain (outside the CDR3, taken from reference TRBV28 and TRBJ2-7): DVKVTQSSRYLVKRTGEKVFLECVQDMDHENMFWYRQDPGLGLRLIYFSYDVKMKEKGDIPEGYSVSREKKERFSLILESASTNQTSMYLCASSSRDRVNEQYFGPGTRLTVT.

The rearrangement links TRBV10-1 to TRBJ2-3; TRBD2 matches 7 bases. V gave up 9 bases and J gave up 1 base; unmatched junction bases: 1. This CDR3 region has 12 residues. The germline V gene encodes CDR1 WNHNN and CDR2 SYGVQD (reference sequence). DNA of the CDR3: TGCGCCAGTGCGGGGGGCACAGATACGCAGTATTTT. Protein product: CASAGGTDTQYF.

CDR3 in amino acids: CASSMPGEAYEQYF. The CDR3 DNA reads as TGTGCCAGCAGCATGCCCGGGGAAGCCTACGAGCAGTACTTC. The chain carries TRBV7-9 and TRBJ2-7; perhaps TRBD2 as D (5 bases). The CDR3 extends over 14 amino acids. Trimming removed 5 bases at V and 2 bases at J, with 13 bases between. Germline V gives CDR1 SEHNR, CDR2 FQNEAQ (reference sequence).

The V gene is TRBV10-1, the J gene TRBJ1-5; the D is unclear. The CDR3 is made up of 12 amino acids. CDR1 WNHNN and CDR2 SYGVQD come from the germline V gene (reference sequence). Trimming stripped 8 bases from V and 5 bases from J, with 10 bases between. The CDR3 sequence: CASGEGDQPQHF. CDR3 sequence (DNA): TGCGCCAGCGGGGAGGGAGATCAGCCCCAGCATTTT.

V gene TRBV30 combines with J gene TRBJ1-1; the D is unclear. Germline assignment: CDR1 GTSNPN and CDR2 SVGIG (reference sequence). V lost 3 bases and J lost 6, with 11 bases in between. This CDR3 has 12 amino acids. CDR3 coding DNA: TGTGCCTGGAGCTTATCTCTAGCTGAAGCTTTCTTT. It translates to CAWSLSLAEAFF.

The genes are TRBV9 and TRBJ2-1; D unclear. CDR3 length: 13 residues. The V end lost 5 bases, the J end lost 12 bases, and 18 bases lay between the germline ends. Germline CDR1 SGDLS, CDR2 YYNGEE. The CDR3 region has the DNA TGTGCCAGCAGTTCGGCGGAGTTAGTTGGGCAGTTCTTC. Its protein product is CASSSAELVGQFF.

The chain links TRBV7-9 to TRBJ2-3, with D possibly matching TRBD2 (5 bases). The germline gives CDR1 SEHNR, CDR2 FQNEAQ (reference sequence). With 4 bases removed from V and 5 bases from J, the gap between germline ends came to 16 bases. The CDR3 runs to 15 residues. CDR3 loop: CASSSRTGYQDTQYF. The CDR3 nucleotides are TGTGCCAGCAGCTCCCGGACGGGGTATCAAGATACGCAGTATTTT.

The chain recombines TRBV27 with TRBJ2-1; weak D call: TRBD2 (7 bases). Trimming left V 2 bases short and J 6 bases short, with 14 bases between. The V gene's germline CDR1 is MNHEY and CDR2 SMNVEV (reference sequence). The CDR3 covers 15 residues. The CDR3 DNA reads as TGTGCCAGCAGTTTAATGAGGGGGGGCAGCAATGAGCAGTTCTTC. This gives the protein CASSLMRGGSNEQFF.

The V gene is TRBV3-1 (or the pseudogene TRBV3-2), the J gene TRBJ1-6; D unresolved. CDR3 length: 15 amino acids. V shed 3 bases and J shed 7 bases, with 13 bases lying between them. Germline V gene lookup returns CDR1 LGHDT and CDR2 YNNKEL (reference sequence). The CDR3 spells CASSHARSRNSPLHF. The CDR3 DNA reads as TGTGCCAGCAGCCACGCCCGGTCGCGCAATTCACCCCTCCACTTT.

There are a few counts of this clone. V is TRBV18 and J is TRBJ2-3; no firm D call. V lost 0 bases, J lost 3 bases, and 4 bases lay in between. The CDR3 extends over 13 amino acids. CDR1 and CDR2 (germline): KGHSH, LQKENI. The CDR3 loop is CASSPPETDTQYF. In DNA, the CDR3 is TGTGCCAGCTCACCACCAGAGACAGATACGCAGTATTTT.

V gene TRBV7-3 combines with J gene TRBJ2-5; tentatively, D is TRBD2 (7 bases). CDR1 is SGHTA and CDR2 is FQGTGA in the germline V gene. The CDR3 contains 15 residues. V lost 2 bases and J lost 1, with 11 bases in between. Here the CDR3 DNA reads TGTGCCAGCAGCTTAGGGGGGGGCCCCCAAGAGACCCAGTACTTC. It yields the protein CASSLGGGPQETQYF. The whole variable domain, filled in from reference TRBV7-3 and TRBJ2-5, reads GAGVSQTPSNKVTEKGKYVELRCDPISGHTALYWYRQSLGQGPEFLIYFQGTGAADDSGLPNDRFFAVRPEGSVSTLKIQRTERGDSAVYLCASSLGGGPQETQYFGPGTRLLVL.

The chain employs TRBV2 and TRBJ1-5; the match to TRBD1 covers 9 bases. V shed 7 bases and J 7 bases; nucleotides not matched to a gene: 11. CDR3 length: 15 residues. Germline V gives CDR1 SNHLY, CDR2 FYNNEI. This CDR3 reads CASTQLGQGVQPQHF. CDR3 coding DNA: TGTGCCAGCACTCAGTTGGGACAGGGAGTGCAGCCCCAGCATTTT.

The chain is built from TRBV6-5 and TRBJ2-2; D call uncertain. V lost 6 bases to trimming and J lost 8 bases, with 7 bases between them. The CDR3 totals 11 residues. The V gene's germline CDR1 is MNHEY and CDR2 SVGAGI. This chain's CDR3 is CASRASGELFF. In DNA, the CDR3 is TGTGCCAGCAGGGCTTCGGGGGAGCTGTTTTTT.

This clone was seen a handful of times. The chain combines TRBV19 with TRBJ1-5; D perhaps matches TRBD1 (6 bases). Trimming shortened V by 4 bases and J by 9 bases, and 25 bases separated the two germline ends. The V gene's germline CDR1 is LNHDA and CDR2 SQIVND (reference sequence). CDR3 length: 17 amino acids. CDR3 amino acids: CASSTNPTTGRGWPQHF. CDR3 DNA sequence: TGTGCCAGTAGTACGAATCCTACGACAGGTAGGGGATGGCCCCAGCATTTT.

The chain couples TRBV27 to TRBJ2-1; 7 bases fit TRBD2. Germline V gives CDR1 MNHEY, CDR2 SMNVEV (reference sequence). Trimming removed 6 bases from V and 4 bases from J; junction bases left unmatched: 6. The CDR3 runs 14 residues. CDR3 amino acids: CASSPSGLYNEQFF. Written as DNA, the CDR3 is TGTGCCAGCAGCCCTAGCGGACTTTACAATGAGCAGTTCTTC.

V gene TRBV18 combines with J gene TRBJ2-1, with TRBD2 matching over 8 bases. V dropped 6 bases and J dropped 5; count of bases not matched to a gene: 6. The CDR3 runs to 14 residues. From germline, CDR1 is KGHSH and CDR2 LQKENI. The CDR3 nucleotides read TGTGCCAGCTCCTTCTCGACTAGCGACAATGAGCAGTTCTTC. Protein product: CASSFSTSDNEQFF. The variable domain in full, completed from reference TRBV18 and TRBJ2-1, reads NAGVMQNPRHLVRRRGQEARLRCSPMKGHSHVYWYRQLPEEGLKFMVYLQKENIIDESGMPKERFSAEFPKEGPSILRIQQVVRGDSAAYFCASSFSTSDNEQFFGPGTRLTVL.

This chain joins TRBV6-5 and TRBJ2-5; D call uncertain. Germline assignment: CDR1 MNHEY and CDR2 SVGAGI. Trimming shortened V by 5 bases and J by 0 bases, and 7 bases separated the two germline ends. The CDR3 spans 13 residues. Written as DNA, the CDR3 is TGTGCCAGCAGTCGACATAACCAAGAGACCCAGTACTTC. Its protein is CASSRHNQETQYF.

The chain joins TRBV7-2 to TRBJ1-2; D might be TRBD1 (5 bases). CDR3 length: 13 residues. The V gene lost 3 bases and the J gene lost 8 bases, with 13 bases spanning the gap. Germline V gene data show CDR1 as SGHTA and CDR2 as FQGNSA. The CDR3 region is CASSFWRGSGYTF. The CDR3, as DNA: TGTGCCAGCAGCTTTTGGAGGGGATCGGGCTACACCTTC.

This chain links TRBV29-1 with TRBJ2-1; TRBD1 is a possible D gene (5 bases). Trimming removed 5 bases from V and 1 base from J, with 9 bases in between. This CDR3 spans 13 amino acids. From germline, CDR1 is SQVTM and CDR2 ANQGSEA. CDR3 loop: CSVRRVSYNEQFF. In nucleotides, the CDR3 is TGCAGCGTTCGCAGGGTATCCTACAATGAGCAGTTCTTC.

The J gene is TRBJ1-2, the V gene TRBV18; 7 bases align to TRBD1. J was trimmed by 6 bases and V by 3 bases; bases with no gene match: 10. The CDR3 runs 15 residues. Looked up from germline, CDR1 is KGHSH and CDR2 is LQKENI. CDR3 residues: CASSPKGTDRDGYTF. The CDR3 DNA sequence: TGTGCCAGCTCACCCAAAGGGACAGACCGAGATGGCTACACCTTC.

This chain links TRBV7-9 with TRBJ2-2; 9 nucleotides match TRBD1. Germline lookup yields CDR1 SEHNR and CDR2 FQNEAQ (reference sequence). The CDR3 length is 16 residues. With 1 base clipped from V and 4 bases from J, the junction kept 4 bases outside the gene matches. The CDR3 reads CASSLGTGEATGELFF. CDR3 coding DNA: TGTGCCAGCAGCTTAGGGACAGGGGAGGCCACCGGGGAGCTGTTTTTT.

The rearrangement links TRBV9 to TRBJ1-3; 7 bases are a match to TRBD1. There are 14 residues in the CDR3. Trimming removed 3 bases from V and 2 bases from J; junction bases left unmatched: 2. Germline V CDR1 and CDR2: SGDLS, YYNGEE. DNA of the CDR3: TGTGCCAGCAGCGCGACAGGGACTGGAAACACCATATATTTT. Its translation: CASSATGTGNTIYF.